This TCR beta chain emerged from a study of response to subunit inactivated influenza vaccine. TCRdb independently ran MiXCR on the RT-PCR reads; one entry per CDR3 protein. The table shows hundreds of thousands of distinct CDR3 sequences, with around 11% occurring only once. CDR1 is SEHNR, CDR2 FQNEAQ, per germline (reference sequence). CDR3 size: 15 residues. With 2 bases clipped from V and 1 base from J, the junction kept 2 bases outside the gene matches. There are a few counts of this clonotype. These data were also filed under a second study, of T cells expressing NK-cell markers. As reported in that work: The authors made TCR beta cDNA libraries by 5'RACE template switching. This switching added a universal primer site and UMIs. It was from sorted CD3+CD56+NKG2C+, CD3+CD56+NKG2C- and CD3+CD56-NKG2C+ T cells that TCR beta repertoires came. Of eight sequenced donors, seven were HCMV-seropositive and one HCMV-seronegative. Several experiments employed an anti-gamma-delta TCR antibody to confine sorting to alpha-beta TCR T cells. CD8+ T cells in 5 or 6 donors included dominant NKG2C+ clonotypes at about 1.0-7.0%.

The chain joins TRBV7-9 to TRBJ2-5; 9 nucleotides align to TRBD1. Sequencing was performed on PBMCs from blood, taken on the day of vaccination. The receptor was isolated from a man aged 50-59 years who received an inactivated influenza vaccine. This CDR3 reads CASSLLTGGQETQYF. CDR3 DNA sequence: TGTGCCAGCAGCTTACTGACAGGGGGCCAAGAGACCCAGTACTTC. The full variable domain, rest sourced from reference TRBV7-9 and TRBJ2-5, is DTGVSQNPRHKITKRGQNVTFRCDPISEHNRLYWYRQTLGQGPEFLTYFQNEAQLEKSRLLSDRFSAERPKGSFSTLEIQRTEQGDSAMYLCASSLLTGGQETQYFGPGTRLLVL.